This TCR beta chain was found in a study of T cells in Graves' hyperthyroidism and ophthalmopathy. The germline CDR1 and CDR2 sequences are MNHEY and SVGAGI. V was clipped by 5 bases and J by 0 bases; unmatched bases: 13. CDR3 length: 17 amino acids. Diagnosis of hyperthyroidism was new in patients aged 18 to 65, and its duration was under 2 months. Clinical symptoms, serum thyroxine, TRAb, thyroid ultrasound and orbital computed tomography informed diagnoses. This clonotype was recorded many times. Amplified TCR beta CDR3 regions came from RNA transcripts. A first-round RT-PCR of the TCR CDR3 used the HTBI primer set. TCRdb re-called the multiplex PCR reads with MiXCR, one entry per CDR3 protein. This table has 650,000 to 750,000 distinct CDR3 sequences, 13% to 15% appearing once.

This sequence originates from a woman between 18 and 29 years old with Graves' hyperthyroidism. The chain couples TRBV6-5 to TRBJ2-7; the match to TRBD2 covers 7 bases. The specimen was blood. As DNA, the CDR3 is TGTGCCAGCAGTACTCGCCGTGCGGCTAGCGGCTCCTACGAGCAGTACTTC. Its translation is CASSTRRAASGSYEQYF.